This T cell receptor (beta chain) was sequenced during a study of blood T cell repertoires in COVID-19. Background on the study: The United States, Italy and Spain were the sources of the acute and convalescent COVID-19 samples. PBMCs, B-cell-depleted T cells, or T cells provided the cDNA or gDNA that made up the material.

Germline trimming cut 6 bases from V and 7 bases from J; bases unmatched to any gene: 14. The CDR3 sequence is 15 residues long. Germline-derived CDR1 and CDR2 are MNHEY and SMNVEV (reference sequence). Authors' methods: For nucleated cells, counts were estimated from reference gene primer amplification. Assay used: immunoSEQ multiplex PCR; TCRdb lists only in-frame clones, some missing. The V and J calls and the clone size are those of that table, but D and trimming were determined from the DNA. The sample holds more than 100,000 clones; over 75% are singletons and the top ten take approximately 10%.

The rearrangement uses TRBV27 and TRBJ1-2; TRBD1 matches 7 bases. The sequence came from a man of 80 years or more with acute or convalescent COVID-19. Sequencing input: peripheral blood. Here the CDR3 reads CASSLGQPGLSGYTF. DNA of the CDR3: TGTGCCAGCAGCCTGGGACAGCCGGGGCTGAGTGGCTACACCTTC.